The 18 T cell receptor beta chains below all came from one sample that was sequenced in a study of Ad26.COV2.S vaccination and SARS-CoV-2 variants. Documented treatment: over 15 received Ad26.COV2.S at low or high dose, single or two shots; about 5 received placebo; per-sample allocation not given. Samples came from day 63 after the first vaccine or placebo injection. Data came from immunoSEQ multiplex PCR; TCRdb stores just in-frame clones and leaves some out. The sample holds 300,000 to 350,000 clones, roughly 90% seen once. Sequenced here: peripheral blood, sampled in a trial of Ad26.COV2.S vaccine versus placebo. These receptors were taken from a person between 18 and 59 years old who received the Ad26.COV2.S COVID-19 vaccine or a placebo.

V is TRBV7-2 and J is TRBJ2-2; perhaps TRBD2 as D (6 bases). The CDR3 runs 15 residues. Per germline, CDR1 SGHTA and CDR2 FQGNSA. Trimming left V 3 bases short and J 7 bases short, with 15 bases between. The CDR3 region is CASSLSGTPNGELFF. DNA of the CDR3: TGTGCCAGCAGCTTGTCCGGGACTCCGAACGGGGAGCTGTTTTTT.

This sequence joins TRBV6-5 and TRBJ1-2, with a tentative D call TRBD1 (6 bases). Germline CDR1 and CDR2: MNHEY and SVGAGI. This CDR3 is 12 amino acids long. Trimming cost V 6 bases and J 6 bases, with 11 bases left between them. The CDR3: CASRAQGNGYTF. The CDR3 bases are TGTGCCAGCAGGGCTCAGGGGAATGGCTACACCTTC.

This chain joins TRBV24-1 and TRBJ2-1; no firm D call. Germline V gene sequence: CDR1 KGHDR, CDR2 SFDVKD. The V gene lost 1 base and the J gene lost 8 bases, with 11 bases spanning the gap. This CDR3 spans 14 amino acids. CDR3 sequence (DNA): TGTGCCACCAGTGATTTCGGCCCGCCCGATGAGCAGTTCTTC. Translating gives CATSDFGPPDEQFF.

The chain is built from TRBV6-2 or TRBV6-3 and TRBJ1-1; no reliable D call. The CDR3 covers 15 residues. CDR1 MNHEY and CDR2 SVGEGT come from the germline V gene. The V end lost 0 bases, the J end lost 4 bases, and 12 bases lay between the germline ends. The CDR3 spells CASSYSRESSTEAFF. CDR3 sequence (DNA): TGTGCCAGCAGTTACTCGAGGGAAAGCAGCACTGAAGCTTTCTTT.

The chain carries TRBV9 and TRBJ2-1, with 7 nucleotides matching TRBD1. V gave up 0 bases and J gave up 4 bases; unmatched junction bases: 4. The germline V gene has CDR1 SGDLS and CDR2 YYNGEE. The CDR3 has 15 residues. The CDR3 sequence is CASSVVTGMYNEQFF. CDR3 coding DNA: TGTGCCAGCAGCGTAGTGACAGGGATGTACAATGAGCAGTTCTTC.

This clone was seen once. CDR3 residues: CASSQDRQYGYTF. As DNA, the CDR3 is TGCGCCAGCAGCCAAGATAGGCAGTATGGCTACACCTTC. This rearrangement joins TRBV4-3 to TRBJ1-2, with unresolved D. Trimming pared 0 bases from V and 5 bases from J, leaving 7 bases between. In germline, CDR1 is LGHNA, CDR2 YSLEER. This CDR3 comprises 13 residues.

The gene calls are TRBV12-3 or TRBV12-4 and TRBJ2-1; D not certain. The V end was cut by 1 base, the J end by 8 bases, with 6 bases between. This CDR3 comprises 12 residues. Here the CDR3 DNA reads TGTGCCAGCAGTTTAGTGGACGATGAGCAGTTCTTC. Its translation: CASSLVDDEQFF.

The chain employs TRBV19 and TRBJ1-2; 9 positions agree with TRBD1. The CDR3 sequence is 16 residues long. V shed 6 bases, J shed 4 bases, and the junction held 12 bases outside the gene matches. CDR1 LNHDA and CDR2 SQIVND come from the germline V gene (reference sequence). The CDR3 bases are TGTGCCAGTAGGGGACAGGGAGAGAAGGAGGCCTATGGCTACACCTTC. The encoded protein is CASRGQGEKEAYGYTF.

This chain joins TRBV19 and TRBJ2-6, with D perhaps being TRBD1 or TRBD2 (5 bases each). V lost 3 bases and J lost 0, with 24 bases in between. Looked up from germline, CDR1 is LNHDA and CDR2 is SQIVND (reference sequence). The CDR3 consists of 21 residues. CDR3 amino acids: CASSIEGLGRTPSSGANVLTF. Here the CDR3 DNA reads TGTGCCAGTAGTATCGAGGGGTTAGGCCGCACCCCCTCCTCTGGGGCCAACGTCCTGACTTTC.

This chain uses TRBV12-3 or TRBV12-4 with TRBJ1-5, with D perhaps TRBD1 (5 bases). The germline V and J ends were trimmed by 6 bases and 7 bases, with 13 bases remaining between them. The CDR3 runs 13 residues. The CDR3 is CASRSGGRQPQHF. In DNA, the CDR3 is TGTGCCAGCAGGTCTGGGGGGAGACAGCCCCAGCATTTT.

J is TRBJ2-1 and V is TRBV19; 7 bases fit TRBD2. CDR3 length: 15 residues. Losses at the gene ends were 5 bases for V and 4 bases for J; bases not matched to a gene: 8. Germline loops: CDR1 LNHDA, CDR2 SQIVND (reference sequence). DNA of the CDR3: TGTGCCAGTAGTCTCCTAGCGGACCTGTACAATGAGCAGTTCTTC. Encoded protein: CASSLLADLYNEQFF.

J is TRBJ2-7 and V is TRBV19, with TRBD2 identical over 11 bases. The CDR3 is made up of 13 amino acids. V shed 9 bases and J 3 bases; nucleotides not matched to a gene: 4. Per the germline V gene, CDR1 is LNHDA and CDR2 is SQIVND (reference sequence). The CDR3 DNA follows: TGTGCCAGCGGAACTAGCGGGGGCTACGAGCAGTACTTC. This codes for CASGTSGGYEQYF.

V gene TRBV19 combines with J gene TRBJ1-1; D uncertain. V was shortened by 3 bases and J by 8 bases, with 7 bases between the two germline ends. The germline V gene has CDR1 LNHDA and CDR2 SQIVND (reference sequence). The CDR3 spans 11 residues. The DNA for the CDR3 is TGTGCCAGTAGTATGGGCAGGGAAGCTTTCTTT. It yields the protein CASSMGREAFF.

The chain combines TRBV18 with TRBJ2-1; TRBD1 matches 10 bases. Germline V gives CDR1 KGHSH, CDR2 LQKENI. With 3 bases clipped from V and 0 bases from J, the junction kept 5 bases outside the gene matches. The CDR3 is 17 residues long. The CDR3 sequence: CASSPVGQGSSYNEQFF. As DNA, the CDR3 is TGTGCCAGCTCACCGGTGGGACAGGGGAGCTCCTACAATGAGCAGTTCTTC.

The chain has TRBV9 and TRBJ2-2, with D possibly TRBD2 on 6 matching bases. Trimming pared 0 bases from V and 5 bases from J, leaving 17 bases between. Germline loops: CDR1 SGDLS, CDR2 YYNGEE. The CDR3 is 17 residues long. CDR3 nucleotides: TGTGCCAGCAGCGTAGAAGGGAGGTCGGTCCTTACCGGGGAGCTGTTTTTT. This sequence encodes CASSVEGRSVLTGELFF.

This chain uses TRBV13 with TRBJ1-5; TRBD1 matches 11 bases. V lost 3 bases to trimming and J lost 6 bases; unmatched junction nucleotides: 4. This CDR3 spans 15 amino acids. Germline CDR1 and CDR2: PRHDT and FYEKMQ (reference sequence). CDR3 nucleotide sequence: TGTGCCAGCAGCTTCGGACAGGGGGCGGTTCAGCCCCAGCATTTT. Protein: CASSFGQGAVQPQHF.

Of note for this clone: The sample carries other DNA sequences with the same CDR3. The chain employs TRBV6-5 and TRBJ1-2; D possibly corresponds to TRBD1 (5 bases). CDR1 and CDR2 from the germline V gene are MNHEY and SVGAGI. Trimming removed 4 bases from V and 2 bases from J, with 8 bases in between. The CDR3 is made up of 13 amino acids. The CDR3 reads CASSLGRNYGYTF. CDR3 DNA sequence: TGTGCCAGCAGTTTGGGGCGCAACTATGGCTACACCTTC.

V is TRBV7-5 and J is TRBJ2-7; the table gives TRBD2 as D, unverified against the DNA. TRBV7-5 is flagged as a pseudogene. The CDR3 has 11 amino acids. The CDR3 protein is CARGTSQEQYV. DNA of the CDR3: TGTGCCCGGGGGACTAGCCAAGAGCAGTACGTC.